A single sample is the source of the 25 T cell receptor beta chains below, sequenced in a study of blood T cell repertoires in COVID-19. Measured with immunoSEQ multiplex PCR; TCRdb has only the in-frame clones, and not every one. The sample includes about 270,000 clones, about 90% of them seen just once. Sequencing input: PBMCs or T cells enriched from blood (not recorded which). The receptor source for this set is a woman aged 25 to 39 with acute COVID-19.

The genes are TRBV3-1 (or the pseudogene TRBV3-2) and TRBJ2-3, with TRBD2 matching over 7 bases. This CDR3 comprises 14 residues. The junction had 7 bases not matched to a gene; V was cut back by 4 bases and J by 6 bases. Germline V gives CDR1 LGHDT, CDR2 YNNKEL (reference sequence). CDR3 region: CASSPRVAGDTQYF. The CDR3 DNA reads as TGTGCCAGCAGCCCCAGGGTAGCGGGCGATACGCAGTATTTT.

The rearrangement links TRBV4-1 to TRBJ1-3; D not resolved. The CDR3 is 15 residues long. Trimming pared 2 bases from V and 0 bases from J, leaving 8 bases between. CDR1 and CDR2 from the germline V gene are MGHRA and YSYEKL. This CDR3 is CASSQQASSGNTIYF. The CDR3 coding sequence is TGCGCCAGCAGCCAACAAGCGTCCTCTGGAAACACCATATATTTT.

Only a few counts were recorded for this clone. The chain is built from TRBV6-5 and TRBJ1-5; D is perhaps TRBD1 (6 bases). The CDR3 is made up of 15 amino acids. Germline CDR1 reads MNHEY; CDR2 reads SVGAGI. V gave up 7 bases and J gave up 1 base, with 14 bases separating them. The CDR3 DNA follows: TGTGCCAGCATCACCCAGGGGTCGAGCAATCAGCCCCAGCATTTT. The encoded protein is CASITQGSSNQPQHF.

The chain is built from TRBV4-1 and TRBJ1-4, with D possibly TRBD1 on 5 matching bases. Trimming removed 4 bases at V and 2 bases at J, with 17 bases between. The CDR3 has 17 amino acids. CDR1 and CDR2 (germline): MGHRA, YSYEKL. Here the CDR3 reads CASSLGRGLGTNEKLFF. DNA for the CDR3: TGCGCCAGCAGCCTTGGGAGGGGTCTTGGCACTAATGAAAAACTGTTTTTT.

V gene TRBV9 combines with J gene TRBJ1-6; D perhaps matches TRBD1 (5 bases). Trimming removed 5 bases at V and 8 bases at J, with 20 bases between. CDR3 length equals 16 residues. CDR1 is SGDLS, CDR2 YYNGEE, per germline. CDR3 DNA: TGTGCCAGCAGTCGTAGTCCTGGTTGGGGGGATTCACCCCTCCACTTT. The encoded protein is CASSRSPGWGDSPLHF.

The V call is TRBV29-1, the J call TRBJ2-2; 8 positions agree with TRBD1. CDR1 is SQVTM and CDR2 is ANQGSEA in the germline V gene. V shed 4 bases, J shed 0 bases, and the junction held 4 bases outside the gene matches. The CDR3 totals 15 residues. The CDR3 DNA sequence: TGCAGCGTTGGGGGACAGGCGGCGAACACCGGGGAGCTGTTTTTT. Translated: CSVGGQAANTGELFF.

J is TRBJ2-1 and V is TRBV4-1; 10 nucleotides line up with TRBD2. CDR1 is MGHRA and CDR2 is YSYEKL in the germline V gene. The V and J ends lost 4 bases and 1 base, in that order; junction bases with no gene match: 10. This CDR3 spans 18 amino acids. In DNA, the CDR3 is TGCGCCAGCAGCCCCGGGGCCAGCGGGAGGGGATCCTACAATGAGCAGTTCTTC. This sequence encodes CASSPGASGRGSYNEQFF.

About this clone itself: The junction departs from the called germline gene at one end, perhaps through a read error. The J gene is TRBJ2-7, the V gene TRBV12-3 or TRBV12-4; 10 bases are shared with TRBD1. This CDR3 contains 12 residues. The CDR3 sequence: CASSGGKGQGIF. For the CDR3, the DNA is TGTGCCAGCAGCGGGGGTAAGGGACAGGGGATCTTC.

The chain combines TRBV6-4 with TRBJ2-2; the match to TRBD2 covers 8 bases. Per germline, CDR1 MRHNA and CDR2 SNTAGT. V shed 5 bases and J 4 bases; nucleotides not matched to a gene: 0. CDR3 size: 13 residues. The CDR3 region has the DNA TGTGCCAGCAGTAGCGGGAGCACCGGGGAGCTGTTTTTT. Residues: CASSSGSTGELFF.

The rearrangement links TRBV27 to TRBJ2-1; TRBD2 matches 10 bases. Germline loops: CDR1 MNHEY, CDR2 SMNVEV (reference sequence). With V trimmed by 1 base and J by 7 bases, 10 bases remained unmatched. CDR3 length: 17 residues. CDR3 region: CASSLLSIAGGGNEQFF. CDR3 nucleotides: TGTGCCAGCAGTTTATTGAGCATAGCGGGAGGAGGGAATGAGCAGTTCTTC.

This clone is a singleton in its sample. This rearrangement joins TRBV21-1 to TRBJ2-4; the table's D call, TRBD2, has no DNA check behind it. TRBV21-1 is a documented pseudogene. The CDR3 length is 14 residues. The CDR3 reads CASSKPRAKNIQYF. Here the CDR3 DNA reads TGTGCCAGCAGCAAACCGAGAGCCAAAAACATTCAGTACTTC.

The J gene is TRBJ2-3, the V gene TRBV9, with D possibly being TRBD2 (5 bases). Between the trimmed V and J ends, which lost 0 bases and 5 bases, there was a span of 7 bases. Germline V gene sequence: CDR1 SGDLS, CDR2 YYNGEE. CDR3 length: 13 amino acids. This CDR3 reads CASSVAGRDTQYF. In DNA, the CDR3 is TGTGCCAGCAGCGTAGCTGGGAGAGATACGCAGTATTTT.

The chain recombines TRBV28 with TRBJ2-5; D gene ambiguous. V was trimmed by 6 bases and J by 3 bases, leaving 8 bases between them. The CDR3 runs 12 residues. The germline gives CDR1 MDHEN, CDR2 SYDVKM. CDR3 coding DNA: TGTGCCAGCAGCTCGTTAAAAGAGACCCAGTACTTC. This sequence encodes CASSSLKETQYF.

This chain joins TRBV4-1 and TRBJ2-2; D may be TRBD2 (6 bases). Trimming stripped 0 bases from V and 7 bases from J, with 15 bases between. This CDR3 comprises 16 residues. Germline CDR1 reads MGHRA; CDR2 reads YSYEKL. CDR3 loop: CASSQDVAWRGGELFF. The CDR3, as DNA: TGCGCCAGCAGCCAAGACGTAGCTTGGCGGGGCGGGGAGCTGTTTTTT.

The chain couples TRBV28 to TRBJ1-3; a weak D match, TRBD1 (5 bases). The germline V gene encodes CDR1 MDHEN and CDR2 SYDVKM. The CDR3 runs to 14 residues. V shed 5 bases and J shed 3 bases, with 11 bases lying between them. The CDR3: CASSGDFHGNTIYF. The CDR3 DNA reads as TGTGCCAGCAGTGGGGACTTCCATGGAAACACCATATATTTT.

The chain carries TRBV12-3 or TRBV12-4 and TRBJ2-5; tentative D call: TRBD2 (5 bases). This CDR3 is 13 amino acids long. V lost 5 bases and J lost 1, with 8 bases in between. CDR3 loop: CASSGSGQETQYF. CDR3 nucleotides: TGTGCCAGCAGTGGAAGCGGCCAAGAGACCCAGTACTTC.

Only one count was recorded for this clone. The chain recombines TRBV6-5 with TRBJ2-7, with TRBD2 matching over 8 bases. The junction had 6 bases not matched to a gene; V was cut back by 6 bases and J by 5 bases. Per the germline V gene, CDR1 is MNHEY and CDR2 is SVGAGI. This CDR3 is built from 13 residues. This chain's CDR3 is CASSPGTSNEQYF. The CDR3, as DNA: TGTGCCAGCAGCCCCGGGACTAGTAACGAGCAGTACTTC.

The chain recombines TRBV5-4 with TRBJ2-2; 10 bases line up with TRBD2. The V segment lost 2 bases and the J segment 5 bases; nucleotides outside the gene matches: 3. Germline V gene data show CDR1 as SGHNT and CDR2 as YYREEE (reference sequence). This CDR3 has 15 residues. The CDR3 region is CASSFSSGSTGELFF. The DNA of the CDR3 is TGTGCCAGCAGCTTCTCTAGCGGGAGTACCGGGGAGCTGTTTTTT.

This clone was picked up one time. The chain recombines TRBV3-1 (or the pseudogene TRBV3-2) with TRBJ2-4; D is undetermined. V gave up 0 bases and J gave up 9 bases, with 9 bases separating them. In germline, CDR1 is LGHDT, CDR2 YNNKEL (reference sequence). CDR3 size: 13 residues. This chain's CDR3 is CASSQEPVGIQYF. CDR3 nucleotides: TGTGCCAGCAGCCAAGAACCTGTCGGCATTCAGTACTTC.

The chain links TRBV28 to TRBJ2-5; D is possibly TRBD2 (6 bases). Trimming left V 6 bases short and J 2 bases short, with 22 bases between. This CDR3 region has 17 residues. Germline CDR1 is MDHEN and CDR2 is SYDVKM. Here the CDR3 reads CASRGPTPDSGQETQYF. Here the CDR3 DNA reads TGTGCCAGCAGAGGACCCACACCGGATAGCGGACAAGAGACCCAGTACTTC.

The CDR3 spells CASKPGDSGNTIYF. In DNA, the CDR3 is TGCGCCAGCAAGCCGGGTGACTCTGGAAACACCATATATTTT. V usage is TRBV5-1 and J usage is TRBJ1-3; D call uncertain. V dropped 6 bases and J dropped 0 bases, with 10 bases sitting between them. The CDR3 sequence is 14 residues long. Germline-derived CDR1 and CDR2 are SGHRS and YFSETQ. The complete variable domain, with remaining parts taken from reference TRBV5-1 and TRBJ1-3, reads KAGVTQTPRYLIKTRGQQVTLSCSPISGHRSVSWYQQTPGQGLQFLFEYFSETQRNKGNFPGRFSGRQFSNSRSEMNVSTLELGDSALYLCASKPGDSGNTIYFGEGSWLTVV.

The rearrangement links TRBV5-4 to TRBJ2-2; 7 bases are a match to TRBD1. Germline-derived CDR1 and CDR2 are SGHNT and YYREEE (reference sequence). The CDR3 covers 16 residues. V was pared by 2 bases and J by 6 bases, with 10 bases of the junction left unmatched. The CDR3 sequence: CASSFKRTGRAGELFF. For the CDR3, the DNA is TGTGCCAGCAGCTTCAAGAGGACAGGTCGGGCCGGGGAGCTGTTTTTT.

This clone was seen just once. This rearrangement joins TRBV4-2 to TRBJ2-1; possibly TRBD1 for D (6 bases). Trimming shortened V by 0 bases and J by 12 bases, and 27 bases separated the two germline ends. Per the germline V gene, CDR1 is LGHNA and CDR2 is YNFKEQ. This CDR3 has 18 residues. CDR3 protein: CASSQDEGTPGSTWGQFF. The DNA of the CDR3 is TGTGCCAGCAGCCAAGATGAAGGGACACCCGGTTCTACTTGGGGGCAGTTCTTC.

This clone was found a few times. The V call is TRBV6-2 or TRBV6-3, the J call TRBJ2-7, with TRBD2 matching 7 bases. CDR3 length: 13 amino acids. Germline CDR1 reads MNHEY; CDR2 reads SVGEGT. V trimming: 2 bases; J trimming: 7 bases; junction bases outside the gene matches: 5. CDR3 coding DNA: TGTGCCAGCAGTTACCTAAGCGGGAATGAGCAGTACTTC. Residues: CASSYLSGNEQYF.

The genes are TRBV11-2 and TRBJ1-2, with a weak D call TRBD1 (5 bases). The CDR3 runs 15 residues. Looked up from germline, CDR1 is SGHAT and CDR2 is FQNNGV. Deletions cut 5 bases from V and 1 base from J, with 14 bases between. The CDR3 spells CASSISEGVNYGYTF. The CDR3 DNA follows: TGTGCCAGCAGCATTAGTGAAGGGGTTAACTATGGCTACACCTTC. The full variable domain, in which reference TRBV11-2 and TRBJ1-2 provide the parts outside the CDR3, is EAGVAQSPRYKIIEKRQSVAFWCNPISGHATLYWYQQILGQGPKLLIQFQNNGVVDDSQLPKDRFSAERLKGVDSTLKIQPAKLEDSAVYLCASSISEGVNYGYTFGSGTRLTVV.